The clone carrying this T cell receptor beta chain was recorded a few times. Its matching antigen is unknown. Clones were sequenced by immunoSEQ multiplex PCR, and TCRdb holds only the in-frame ones, with some missing. The sample records 1,400 or so clones, around 15% being singletons. Stimulation with autologous monocytes and recombinant SARS-CoV-2 spike or nucleoprotein produced proliferating antigen-reactive T cell lines. The CDR3 totals 15 residues. Germline lookup yields CDR1 SGHRS and CDR2 YFSETQ. Trimming pared 2 bases from V and 1 base from J, leaving 13 bases between. This entry is derived from a study of CD4 T cell repertoires in COVID-19. Study conclusions and caveats: Several top expanded SARS-CoV-2-reactive clonotypes were shared by two or three memory subsets.

The chain couples TRBV5-1 to TRBJ2-7, with D uncertain. This sequence was found in a human donor who had COVID-19. The sequencing used central memory CD4+ T cells, cultured in vitro, collected after recovery from COVID-19. The CDR3 DNA reads as TGCGCCAGCAGCTTCCACCTCCACGGTTCCTACGAGCAGTACGTC. Its translation is CASSFHLHGSYEQYV.